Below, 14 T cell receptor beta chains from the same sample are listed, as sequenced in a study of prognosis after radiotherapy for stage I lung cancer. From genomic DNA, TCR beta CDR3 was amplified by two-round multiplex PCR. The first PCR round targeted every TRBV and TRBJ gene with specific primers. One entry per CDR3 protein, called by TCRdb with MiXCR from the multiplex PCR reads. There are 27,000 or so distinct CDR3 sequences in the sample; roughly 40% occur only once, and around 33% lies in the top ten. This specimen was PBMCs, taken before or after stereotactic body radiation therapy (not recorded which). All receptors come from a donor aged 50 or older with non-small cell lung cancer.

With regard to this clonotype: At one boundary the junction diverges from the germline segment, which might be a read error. The CDR3 nucleotides are TGTGCCAGCATTTTATGGGGCCTGGTGGAGCAGTTCTTC. Amino acid sequence: CASILWGLVEQFF. This chain links TRBV12-3 or TRBV12-4 with TRBJ2-1; perhaps TRBD1 as D (5 bases). The CDR3 is 13 residues long.

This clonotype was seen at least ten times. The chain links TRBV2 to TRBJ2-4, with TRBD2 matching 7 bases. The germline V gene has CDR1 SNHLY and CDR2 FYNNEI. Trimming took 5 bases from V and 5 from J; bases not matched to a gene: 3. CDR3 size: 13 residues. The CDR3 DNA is TGTGCCAGCAGTCTAACTAGCGAAAACATTCAGTACTTC. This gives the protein CASSLTSENIQYF.

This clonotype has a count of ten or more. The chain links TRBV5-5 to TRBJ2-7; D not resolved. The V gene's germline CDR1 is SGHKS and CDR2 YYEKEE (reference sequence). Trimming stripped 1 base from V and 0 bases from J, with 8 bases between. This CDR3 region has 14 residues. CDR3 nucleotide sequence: TGTGCCAGCAGCTTGCTCTGGAGCTCCTACGAGCAGTACTTC. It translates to CASSLLWSSYEQYF.

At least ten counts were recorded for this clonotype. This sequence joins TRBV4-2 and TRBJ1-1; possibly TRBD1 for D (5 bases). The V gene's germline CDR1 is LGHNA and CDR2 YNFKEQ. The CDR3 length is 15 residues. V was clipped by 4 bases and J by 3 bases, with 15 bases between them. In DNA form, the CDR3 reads TGTGCCAGCAGCCTCCAAGGGACCGACTACACTGAAGCTTTCTTT. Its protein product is CASSLQGTDYTEAFF.

The CDR3 region is CASSHLGASAAFF. The CDR3 DNA reads TGTGCCAGCAGCCACCTGGGGGCCTCCGCGGCTTTCTTT. This sequence joins TRBV3-1 and TRBJ1-1; D is possibly TRBD1 (6 bases). This CDR3 region has 13 residues. CDR1 LGHDT and CDR2 YNNKEL come from the germline V gene (reference sequence). V was trimmed by 3 bases and J by 11 bases, leaving 16 bases between them.

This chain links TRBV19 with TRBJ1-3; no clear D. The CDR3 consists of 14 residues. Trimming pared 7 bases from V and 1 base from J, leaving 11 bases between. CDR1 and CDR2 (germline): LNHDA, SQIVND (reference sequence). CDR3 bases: TGTGCCAGTACAGCGTACGTTTCTGGAAACACCATATATTTT. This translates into CASTAYVSGNTIYF. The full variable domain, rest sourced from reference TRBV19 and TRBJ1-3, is DGGITQSPKYLFRKEGQNVTLSCEQNLNHDAMYWYRQDPGQGLRLIYYSQIVNDFQKGDIAEGYSVSREKKESFPLTVTSAQKNPTAFYLCASTAYVSGNTIYFGEGSWLTVV.

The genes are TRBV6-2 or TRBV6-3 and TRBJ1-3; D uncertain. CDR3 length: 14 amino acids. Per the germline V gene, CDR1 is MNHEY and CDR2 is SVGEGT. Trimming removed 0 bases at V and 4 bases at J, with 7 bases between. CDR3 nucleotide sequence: TGTGCCAGCAGTTACTCGAAGTCAGGAAACACCATATATTTT. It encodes CASSYSKSGNTIYF.

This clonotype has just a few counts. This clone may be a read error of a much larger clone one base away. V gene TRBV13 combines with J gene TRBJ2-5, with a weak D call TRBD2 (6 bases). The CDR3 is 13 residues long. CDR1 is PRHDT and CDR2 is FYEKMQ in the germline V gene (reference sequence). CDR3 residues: CASSLGPGETKYF. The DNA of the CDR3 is TGTGCCAGCAGCCTGGGACCGGGAGAGACCAAGTACTTC.

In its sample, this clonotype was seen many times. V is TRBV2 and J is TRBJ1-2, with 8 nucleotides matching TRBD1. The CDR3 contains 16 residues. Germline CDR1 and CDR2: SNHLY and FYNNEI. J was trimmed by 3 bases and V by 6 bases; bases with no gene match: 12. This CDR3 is CASSATGDYGDYGYTF. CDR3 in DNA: TGTGCCAGCAGCGCGACAGGGGATTATGGGGACTATGGCTACACCTTC.

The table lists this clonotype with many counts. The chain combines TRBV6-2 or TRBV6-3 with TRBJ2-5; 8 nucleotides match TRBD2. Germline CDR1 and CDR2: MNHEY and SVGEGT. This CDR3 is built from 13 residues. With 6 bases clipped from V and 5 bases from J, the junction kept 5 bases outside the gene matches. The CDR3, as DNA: TGTGCCAGCAGGGACGGGGGGGCGGAGACCCAGTACTTC. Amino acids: CASRDGGAETQYF.

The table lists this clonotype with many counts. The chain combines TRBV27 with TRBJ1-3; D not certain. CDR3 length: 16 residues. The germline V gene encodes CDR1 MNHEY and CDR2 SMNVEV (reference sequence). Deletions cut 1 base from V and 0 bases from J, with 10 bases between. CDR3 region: CASSLFRPSSGNTIYF. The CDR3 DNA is TGTGCCAGCAGTTTATTTAGACCTAGCTCTGGAAACACCATATATTTT.

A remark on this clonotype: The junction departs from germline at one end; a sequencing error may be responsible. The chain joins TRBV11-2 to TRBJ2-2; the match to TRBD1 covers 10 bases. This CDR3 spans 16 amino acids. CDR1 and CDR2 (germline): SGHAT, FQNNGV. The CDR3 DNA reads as TGTGCCAGCAGCTCTGGGACAGGGGACCACACCTGGGAGCTGTTTTTT. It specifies CASSSGTGDHTWELFF.

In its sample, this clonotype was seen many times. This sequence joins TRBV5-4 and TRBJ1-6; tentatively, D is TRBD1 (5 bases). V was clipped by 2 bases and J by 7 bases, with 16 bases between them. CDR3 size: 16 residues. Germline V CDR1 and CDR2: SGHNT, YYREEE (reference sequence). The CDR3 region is CASSLGTYVENSPLHF. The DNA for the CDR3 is TGTGCCAGCAGCTTAGGGACCTACGTCGAGAATTCACCCCTCCACTTT. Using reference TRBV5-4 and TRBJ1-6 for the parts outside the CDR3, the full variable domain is ETGVTQSPTHLIKTRGQQVTLRCSSQSGHNTVSWYQQALGQGPQFIFQYYREEENGRGNFPPRFSGLQFPNYSSELNVNALELDDSALYLCASSLGTYVENSPLHFGNGTRLTVT.

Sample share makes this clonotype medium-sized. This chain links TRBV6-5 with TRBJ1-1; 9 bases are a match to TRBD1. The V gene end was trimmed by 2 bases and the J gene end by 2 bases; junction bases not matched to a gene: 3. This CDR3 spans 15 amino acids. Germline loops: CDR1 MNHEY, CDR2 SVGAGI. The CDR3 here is CASSYGTGLNTEAFF. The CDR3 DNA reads TGTGCCAGCAGTTACGGGACAGGGCTTAACACTGAAGCTTTCTTT.